The table lists the clone carrying this T cell receptor beta chain with a few counts. Its target is unknown. The TCRbeta library was prepared with unique molecular identifiers. Using its own MiXCR run on the PCR reads, TCRdb lists one record per CDR3 protein. The table records 780,000 or so distinct CDR3 sequences, approximately 15% of them present only once. The data belong to a study of T-cell reconstitution after alpha-beta-depleted transplantation in children. General study results and limits: T-cell numbers and diversity, one year after transplant, stemmed largely from T cells that were newly produced.

The CDR3 sequence is 14 residues long. Germline lookup yields CDR1 SGHRS and CDR2 YFSETQ. The V and J ends lost 1 base and 9 bases respectively, with 14 bases between them. The origin of this receptor is a male patient younger than 18 who had a stem cell transplant for acute lymphoblastic leukemia, so the T cells may come from the graft donor. Sequenced here: PBMCs, mostly from graft donor cells, sampled 360 days after TCRalphabeta/CD19-depleted stem cell transplant. The rearrangement uses TRBV5-1 and TRBJ2-1, with D tentatively TRBD2 (5 bases). CDR3 protein: CASSLSTAGSEQFF. The CDR3, as DNA: TGCGCCAGCAGCTTGAGTACCGCGGGTAGTGAGCAGTTCTTC. The whole variable domain, remainder taken from reference TRBV5-1 and TRBJ2-1, is KAGVTQTPRYLIKTRGQQVTLSCSPISGHRSVSWYQQTPGQGLQFLFEYFSETQRNKGNFPGRFSGRQFSNSRSEMNVSTLELGDSALYLCASSLSTAGSEQFFGPGTRLTVL.